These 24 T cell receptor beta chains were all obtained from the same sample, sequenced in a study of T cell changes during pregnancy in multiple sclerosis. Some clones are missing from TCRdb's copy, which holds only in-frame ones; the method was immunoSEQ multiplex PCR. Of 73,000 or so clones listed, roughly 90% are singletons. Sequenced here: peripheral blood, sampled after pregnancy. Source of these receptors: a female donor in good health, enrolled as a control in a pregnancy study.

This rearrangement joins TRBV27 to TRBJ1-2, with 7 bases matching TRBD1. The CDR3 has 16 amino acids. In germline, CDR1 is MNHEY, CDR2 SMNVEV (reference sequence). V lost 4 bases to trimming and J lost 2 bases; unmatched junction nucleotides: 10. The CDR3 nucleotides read TGTGCCAGCAGTTCGGGGGGGGGACAGATCAACTATGGCTACACCTTC. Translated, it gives CASSSGGGQINYGYTF.

The CDR3 protein is CASTRGYQETQYF. CDR3 bases: TGTGCCAGCACCCGGGGGTACCAAGAGACCCAGTACTTC. The V call is TRBV2, the J call TRBJ2-5, with a tentative D call TRBD2 (6 bases). There are 13 residues in the CDR3. The ends were cut back, 7 bases at V and 0 bases at J, with 9 bases in the middle. CDR1 is SNHLY and CDR2 is FYNNEI in the germline V gene.

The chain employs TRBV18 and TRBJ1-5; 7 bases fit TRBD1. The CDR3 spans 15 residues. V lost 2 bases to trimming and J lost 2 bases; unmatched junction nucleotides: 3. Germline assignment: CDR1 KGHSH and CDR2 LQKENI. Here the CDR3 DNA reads TGTGCCAGCTCACCAGACAGGGTGCGCAATCAGCCCCAGCATTTT. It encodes CASSPDRVRNQPQHF. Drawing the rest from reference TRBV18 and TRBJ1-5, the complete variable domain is NAGVMQNPRHLVRRRGQEARLRCSPMKGHSHVYWYRQLPEEGLKFMVYLQKENIIDESGMPKERFSAEFPKEGPSILRIQQVVRGDSAAYFCASSPDRVRNQPQHFGDGTRLSIL.

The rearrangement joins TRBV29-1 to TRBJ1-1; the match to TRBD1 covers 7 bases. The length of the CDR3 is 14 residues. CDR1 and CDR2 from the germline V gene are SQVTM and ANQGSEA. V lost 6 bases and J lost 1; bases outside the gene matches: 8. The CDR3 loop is CSVLRQGGNTEAFF. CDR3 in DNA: TGCAGCGTCCTGCGACAGGGAGGGAACACTGAAGCTTTCTTT. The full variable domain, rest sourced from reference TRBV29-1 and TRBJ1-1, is SAVISQKPSRDICQRGTSLTIQCQVDSQVTMMFWYRQQPGQSLTLIATANQGSEATYESGFVIDKFPISRPNLTFSTLTVSNMSPEDSSIYLCSVLRQGGNTEAFFGQGTRLTVV.

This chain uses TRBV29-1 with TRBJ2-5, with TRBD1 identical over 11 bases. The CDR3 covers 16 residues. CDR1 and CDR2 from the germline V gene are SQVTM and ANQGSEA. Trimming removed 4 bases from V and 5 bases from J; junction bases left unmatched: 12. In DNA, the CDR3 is TGCAGCGTTGGCCCCTCGTGGACAGGGGGCGGGGAGACCCAGTACTTC. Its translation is CSVGPSWTGGGETQYF.

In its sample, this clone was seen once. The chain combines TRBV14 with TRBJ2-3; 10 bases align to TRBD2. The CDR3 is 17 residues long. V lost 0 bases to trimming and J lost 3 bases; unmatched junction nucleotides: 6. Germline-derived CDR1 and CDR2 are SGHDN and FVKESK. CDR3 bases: TGTGCCAGCAGCCAAGACCCCGGGACTAGCGTAACAGATACGCAGTATTTT. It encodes CASSQDPGTSVTDTQYF.

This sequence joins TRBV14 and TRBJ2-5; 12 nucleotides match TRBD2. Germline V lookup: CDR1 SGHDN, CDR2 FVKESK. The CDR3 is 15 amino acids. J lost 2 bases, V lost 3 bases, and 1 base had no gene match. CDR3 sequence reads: CASSHLAGGQETQYF. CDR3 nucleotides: TGTGCCAGCAGCCATCTAGCGGGGGGGCAAGAGACCCAGTACTTC.

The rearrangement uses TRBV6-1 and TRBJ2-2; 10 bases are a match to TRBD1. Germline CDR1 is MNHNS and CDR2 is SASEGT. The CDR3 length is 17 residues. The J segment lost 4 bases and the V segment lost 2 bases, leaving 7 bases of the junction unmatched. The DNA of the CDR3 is TGTGCCAGCAGTGAAAGGGGCGACAGGGGGCTCACCGGGGAGCTGTTTTTT. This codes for CASSERGDRGLTGELFF.

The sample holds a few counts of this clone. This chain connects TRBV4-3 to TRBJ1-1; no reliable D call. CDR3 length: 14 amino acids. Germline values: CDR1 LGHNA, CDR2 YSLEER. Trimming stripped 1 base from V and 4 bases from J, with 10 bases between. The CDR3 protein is CASSQAGEGTEAFF. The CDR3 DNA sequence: TGCGCCAGCAGCCAAGCTGGCGAGGGCACTGAAGCTTTCTTT.

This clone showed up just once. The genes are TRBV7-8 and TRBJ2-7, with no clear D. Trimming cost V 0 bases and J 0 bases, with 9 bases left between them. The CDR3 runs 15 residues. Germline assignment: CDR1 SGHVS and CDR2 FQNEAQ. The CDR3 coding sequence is TGTGCCAGCAGCTTAGCTGCACACAGCTCCTACGAGCAGTACTTC. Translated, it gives CASSLAAHSSYEQYF.

The CDR3 spells CASTDTGLSGNTIYF. In DNA form, the CDR3 reads TGTGCCAGCACCGATACAGGTCTCTCTGGAAACACCATATATTTT. The V gene is TRBV9, the J gene TRBJ1-3; maybe TRBD1 (5 bases). V was shortened by 6 bases and J by 0 bases, with 13 bases between the two germline ends. This CDR3 is 15 amino acids long. Germline V gene sequence: CDR1 SGDLS, CDR2 YYNGEE.

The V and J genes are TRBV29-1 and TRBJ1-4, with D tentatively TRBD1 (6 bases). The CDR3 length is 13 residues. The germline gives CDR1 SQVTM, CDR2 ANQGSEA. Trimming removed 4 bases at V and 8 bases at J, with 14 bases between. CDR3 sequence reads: CSVVGQQREKLFF. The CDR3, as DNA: TGCAGCGTTGTCGGACAGCAGCGGGAAAAACTGTTTTTT. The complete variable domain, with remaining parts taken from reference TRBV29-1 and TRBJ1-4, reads SAVISQKPSRDICQRGTSLTIQCQVDSQVTMMFWYRQQPGQSLTLIATANQGSEATYESGFVIDKFPISRPNLTFSTLTVSNMSPEDSSIYLCSVVGQQREKLFFGSGTQLSVL.

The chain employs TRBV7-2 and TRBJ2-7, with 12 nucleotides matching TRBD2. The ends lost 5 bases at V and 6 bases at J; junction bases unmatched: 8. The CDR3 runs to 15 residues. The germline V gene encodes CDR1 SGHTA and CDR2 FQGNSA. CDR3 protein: CASSPSGRAGSEQYF. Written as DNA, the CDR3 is TGTGCCAGCAGCCCTAGCGGGAGGGCCGGGAGCGAGCAGTACTTC.

This CDR3 is CSVEVRQGNNEQYF. CDR3 nucleotides: TGCAGCGTTGAAGTACGACAGGGAAACAACGAGCAGTACTTC. The chain links TRBV29-1 to TRBJ2-7; 7 bases are a match to TRBD1. This CDR3 spans 14 amino acids. Germline CDR1 is SQVTM and CDR2 is ANQGSEA. The V and J ends lost 1 base and 5 bases, in that order; junction bases with no gene match: 8.

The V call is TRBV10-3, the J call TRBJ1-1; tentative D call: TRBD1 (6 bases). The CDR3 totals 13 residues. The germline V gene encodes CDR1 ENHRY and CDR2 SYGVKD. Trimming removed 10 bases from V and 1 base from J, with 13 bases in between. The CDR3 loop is CATATGSNTEAFF. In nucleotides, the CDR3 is TGTGCCACCGCGACAGGATCGAACACTGAAGCTTTCTTT.

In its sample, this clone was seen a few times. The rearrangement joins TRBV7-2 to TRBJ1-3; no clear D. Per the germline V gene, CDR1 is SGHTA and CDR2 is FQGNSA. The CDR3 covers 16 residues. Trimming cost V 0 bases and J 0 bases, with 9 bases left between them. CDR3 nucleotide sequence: TGTGCCAGCAGCTTAGCGGCGGTGAGCTCTGGAAACACCATATATTTT. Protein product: CASSLAAVSSGNTIYF.

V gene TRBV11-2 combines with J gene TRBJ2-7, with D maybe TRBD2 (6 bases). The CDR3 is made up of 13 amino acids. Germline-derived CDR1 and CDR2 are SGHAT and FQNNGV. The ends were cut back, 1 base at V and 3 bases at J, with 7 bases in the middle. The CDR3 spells CASSLGGLYEQYF. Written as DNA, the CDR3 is TGTGCCAGCAGCTTAGGGGGACTCTACGAGCAGTACTTC.

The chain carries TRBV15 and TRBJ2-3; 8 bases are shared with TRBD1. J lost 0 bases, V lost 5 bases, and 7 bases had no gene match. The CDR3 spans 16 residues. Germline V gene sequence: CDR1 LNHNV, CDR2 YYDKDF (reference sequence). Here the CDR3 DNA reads TGTGCCACCAGCTTCGACAGGGGATCCAGCACAGATACGCAGTATTTT. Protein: CATSFDRGSSTDTQYF.

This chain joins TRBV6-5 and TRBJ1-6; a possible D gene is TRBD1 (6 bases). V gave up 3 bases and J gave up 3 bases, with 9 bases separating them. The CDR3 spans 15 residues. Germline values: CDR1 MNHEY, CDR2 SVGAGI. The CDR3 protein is CASSYGQSYNSPLHF. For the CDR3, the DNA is TGTGCCAGCAGTTATGGACAGAGCTATAATTCACCCCTCCACTTT.

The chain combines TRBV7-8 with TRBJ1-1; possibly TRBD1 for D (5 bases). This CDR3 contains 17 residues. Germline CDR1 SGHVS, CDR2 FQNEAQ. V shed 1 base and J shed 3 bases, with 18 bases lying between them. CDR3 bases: TGTGCCAGCAGCTTAGTGGTGACGGCGGGGGTGGACACTGAAGCTTTCTTT. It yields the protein CASSLVVTAGVDTEAFF.

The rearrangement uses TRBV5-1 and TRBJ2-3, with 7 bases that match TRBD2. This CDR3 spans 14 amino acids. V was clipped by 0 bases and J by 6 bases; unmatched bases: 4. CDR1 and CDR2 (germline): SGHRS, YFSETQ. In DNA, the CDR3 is TGCGCCAGCAGCTTGGAGGGTAGCGGGGATACGCAGTATTTT. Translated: CASSLEGSGDTQYF.

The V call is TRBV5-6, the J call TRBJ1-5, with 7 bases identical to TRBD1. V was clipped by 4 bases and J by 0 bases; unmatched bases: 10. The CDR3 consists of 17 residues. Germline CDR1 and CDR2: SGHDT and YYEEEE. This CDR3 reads CASSPRPGTDSNQPQHF. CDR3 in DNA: TGTGCCAGCAGCCCCCGCCCCGGGACAGATAGCAATCAGCCCCAGCATTTT.

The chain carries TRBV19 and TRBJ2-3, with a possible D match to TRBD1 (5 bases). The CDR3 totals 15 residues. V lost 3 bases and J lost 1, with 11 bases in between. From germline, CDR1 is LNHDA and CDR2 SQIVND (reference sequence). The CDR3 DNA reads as TGTGCCAGTAGTATGGCGACAGCAGGCACAGATACGCAGTATTTT. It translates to CASSMATAGTDTQYF.

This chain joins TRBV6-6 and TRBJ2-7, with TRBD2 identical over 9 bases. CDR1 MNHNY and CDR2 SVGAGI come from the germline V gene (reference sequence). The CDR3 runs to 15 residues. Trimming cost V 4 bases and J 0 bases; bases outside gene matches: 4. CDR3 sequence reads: CASSSPSGNSYEQYF. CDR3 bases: TGTGCCAGCAGTTCCCCTAGCGGGAACTCCTACGAGCAGTACTTC.